The text below deals with one T cell receptor beta chain. No antigen is known for it. The entry originates in a study of blood T cells in healthy people across ages. Broader study findings: Getting older went along with TCR beta diversity per million T cells dropping roughly linearly.

CDR1 is KGHSH and CDR2 is LQKENI in the germline V gene. The CDR3 loop spans 15 amino acids. V shed 6 bases and J shed 8 bases, with 19 bases lying between them. There were healthy Caucasian individuals from Russia, aged 6 to 90, serving as donors. Drawing of peripheral blood yielded ten milliliters from each donor. The use of a sample-barcoded 5' primer and a J-beta primer mix characterized a second PCR of roughly 6 to 11 cycles. TCRdb re-called the 5' RACE reads with MiXCR, one entry per CDR3 protein. The data show 730,000 or so distinct CDR3 sequences, with roughly 43% seen just once and 25% to 35% held by the top ten.

J is TRBJ1-4 and V is TRBV18; a possible D gene is TRBD1 (5 bases). Sequences were obtained from blood. The clonotype comes from a man older than 75 in good health. CDR3 in amino acids: CASSPRGGAEEKLFF. CDR3 nucleotide sequence: TGTGCCAGCTCCCCCCGGGGTGGGGCAGAAGAAAAACTGTTTTTT.